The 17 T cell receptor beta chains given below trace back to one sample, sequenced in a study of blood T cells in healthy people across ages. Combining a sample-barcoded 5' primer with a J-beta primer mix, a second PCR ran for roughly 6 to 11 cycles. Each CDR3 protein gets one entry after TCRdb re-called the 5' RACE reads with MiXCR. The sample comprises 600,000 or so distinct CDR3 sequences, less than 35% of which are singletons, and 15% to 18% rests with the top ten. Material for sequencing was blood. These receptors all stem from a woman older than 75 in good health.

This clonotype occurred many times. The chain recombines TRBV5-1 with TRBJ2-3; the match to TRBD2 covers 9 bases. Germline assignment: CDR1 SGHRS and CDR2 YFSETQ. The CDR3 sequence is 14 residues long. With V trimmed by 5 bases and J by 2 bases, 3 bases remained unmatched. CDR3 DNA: TGCGCCAGCAGGCCTAGCGGGACCACAGATACGCAGTATTTT. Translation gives CASRPSGTTDTQYF.

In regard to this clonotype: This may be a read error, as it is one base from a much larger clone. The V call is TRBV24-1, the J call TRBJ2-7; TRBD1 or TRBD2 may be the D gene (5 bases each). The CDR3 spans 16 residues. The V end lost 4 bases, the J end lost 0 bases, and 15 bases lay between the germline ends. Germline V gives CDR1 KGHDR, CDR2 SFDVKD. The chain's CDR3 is CATSEARGQSSYEQYF. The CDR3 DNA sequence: TGTGCCACCAGTGAGGCTCGGGGCCAAAGCTCCTACGAGCAGTACTTC.

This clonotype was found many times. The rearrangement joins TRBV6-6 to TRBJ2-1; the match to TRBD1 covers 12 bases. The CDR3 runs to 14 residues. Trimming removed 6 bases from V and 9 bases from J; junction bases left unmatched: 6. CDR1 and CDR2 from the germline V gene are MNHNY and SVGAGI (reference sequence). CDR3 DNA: TGTGCCAGCAGACTGGGACAGGGGGCCCTTGAGCAGTTCTTC. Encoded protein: CASRLGQGALEQFF.

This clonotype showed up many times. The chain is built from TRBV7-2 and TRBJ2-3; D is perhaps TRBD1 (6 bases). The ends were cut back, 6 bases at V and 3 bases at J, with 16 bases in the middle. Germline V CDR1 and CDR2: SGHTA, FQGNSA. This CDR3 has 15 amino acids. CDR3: CASSLWGTKTDTQYF. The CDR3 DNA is TGTGCCAGCAGTCTATGGGGGACAAAAACAGATACGCAGTATTTT.

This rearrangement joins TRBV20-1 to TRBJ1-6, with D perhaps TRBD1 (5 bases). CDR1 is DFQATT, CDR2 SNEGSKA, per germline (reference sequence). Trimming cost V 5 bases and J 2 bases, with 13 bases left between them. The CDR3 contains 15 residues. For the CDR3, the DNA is TGCAGTGCTCCCCCCCAGGGAGCCTATAATTCACCCCTCCACTTT. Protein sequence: CSAPPQGAYNSPLHF.

CDR3 residues: CASSQGGAGVEYEQYF. The CDR3 DNA is TGTGCCAGCAGCCAAGGTGGCGCGGGAGTTGAATACGAGCAGTACTTC. This chain joins TRBV14 and TRBJ2-7; 7 bases fit TRBD2. V shed 1 base, J shed 4 bases, and the junction held 10 bases outside the gene matches. The CDR3 extends over 16 amino acids. CDR1 and CDR2 from the germline V gene are SGHDN and FVKESK. The full variable domain, rest sourced from reference TRBV14 and TRBJ2-7, is EAGVTQFPSHSVIEKGQTVTLRCDPISGHDNLYWYRRVMGKEIKFLLHFVKESKQDESGMPNNRFLAERTGGTYSTLKVQPAELEDSGVYFCASSQGGAGVEYEQYFGPGTRLTVT.

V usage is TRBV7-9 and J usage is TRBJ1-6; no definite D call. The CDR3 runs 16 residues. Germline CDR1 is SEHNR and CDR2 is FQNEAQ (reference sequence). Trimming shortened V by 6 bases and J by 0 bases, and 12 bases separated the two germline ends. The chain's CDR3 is CASSNRKSSYNSPLHF. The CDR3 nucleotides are TGTGCCAGCAGTAACAGAAAGAGCTCCTATAATTCACCCCTCCACTTT.

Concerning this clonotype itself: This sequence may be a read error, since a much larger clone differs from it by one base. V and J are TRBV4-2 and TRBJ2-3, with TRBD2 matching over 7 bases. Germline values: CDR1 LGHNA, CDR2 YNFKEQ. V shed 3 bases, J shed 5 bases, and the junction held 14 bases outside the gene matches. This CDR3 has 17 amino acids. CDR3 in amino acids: CASSHQRGAGSLDTQYF. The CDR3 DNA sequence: TGTGCCAGCAGCCACCAAAGAGGAGCGGGGAGCTTAGATACGCAGTATTTT.

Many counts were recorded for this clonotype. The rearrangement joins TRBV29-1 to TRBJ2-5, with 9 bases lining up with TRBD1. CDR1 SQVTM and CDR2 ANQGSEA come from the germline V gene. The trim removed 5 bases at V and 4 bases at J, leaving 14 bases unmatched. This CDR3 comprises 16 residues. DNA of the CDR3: TGCAGCGTTCTCCAACCGGGACAGGGCATGATAGAGACCCAGTACTTC. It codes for CSVLQPGQGMIETQYF.

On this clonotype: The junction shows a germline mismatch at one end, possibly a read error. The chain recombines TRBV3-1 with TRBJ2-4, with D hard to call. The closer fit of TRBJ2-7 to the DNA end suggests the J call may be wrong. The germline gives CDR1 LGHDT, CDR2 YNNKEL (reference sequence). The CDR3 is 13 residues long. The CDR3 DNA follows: TGTGCCAGCAGCCAAGTGGGCTCCCACGAGCAGTACTTC. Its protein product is CASSQVGSHEQYF.

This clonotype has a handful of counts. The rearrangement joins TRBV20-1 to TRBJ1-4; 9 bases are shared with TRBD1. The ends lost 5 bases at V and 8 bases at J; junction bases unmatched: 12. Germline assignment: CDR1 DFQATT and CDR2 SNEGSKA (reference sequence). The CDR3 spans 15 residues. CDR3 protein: CSAEDRGSPREKLFF. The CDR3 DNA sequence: TGCAGTGCTGAGGACAGGGGATCCCCCCGGGAAAAACTGTTTTTT.

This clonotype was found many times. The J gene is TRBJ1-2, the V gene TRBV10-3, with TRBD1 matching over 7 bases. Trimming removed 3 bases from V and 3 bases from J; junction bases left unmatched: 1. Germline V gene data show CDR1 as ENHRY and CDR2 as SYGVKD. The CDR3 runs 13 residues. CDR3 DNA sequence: TGTGCCATCAGTGAAGGACAGGACTATGGCTACACCTTC. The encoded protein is CAISEGQDYGYTF.

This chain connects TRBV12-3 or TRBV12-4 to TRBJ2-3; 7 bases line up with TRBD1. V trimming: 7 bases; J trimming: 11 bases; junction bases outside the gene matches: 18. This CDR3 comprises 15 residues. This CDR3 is CASTQEQGSADVQYF. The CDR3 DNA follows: TGTGCCAGCACCCAGGAACAGGGGAGCGCAGATGTGCAGTATTTT.

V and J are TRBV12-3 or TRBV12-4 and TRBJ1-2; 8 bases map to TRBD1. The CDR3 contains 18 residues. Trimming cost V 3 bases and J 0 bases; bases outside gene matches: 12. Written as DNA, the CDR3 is TGTGCCAGCAGTTTGGGTTCGACAGGGGCGGCCCCTAACTATGGCTACACCTTC. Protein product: CASSLGSTGAAPNYGYTF.

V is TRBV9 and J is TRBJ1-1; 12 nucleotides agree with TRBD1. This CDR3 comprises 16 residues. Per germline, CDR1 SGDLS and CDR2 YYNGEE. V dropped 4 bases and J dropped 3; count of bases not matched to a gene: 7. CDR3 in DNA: TGTGCCAGCAGCCTAGGGACAGGGGGCAGGGACACTGAAGCTTTCTTT. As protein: CASSLGTGGRDTEAFF.

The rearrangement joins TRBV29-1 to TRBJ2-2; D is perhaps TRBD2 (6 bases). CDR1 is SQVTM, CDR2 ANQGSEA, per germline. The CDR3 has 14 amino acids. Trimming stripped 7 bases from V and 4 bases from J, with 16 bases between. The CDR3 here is CSAVGGRATGELFF. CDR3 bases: TGCAGCGCCGTCGGGGGTCGTGCCACCGGGGAGCTGTTTTTT.

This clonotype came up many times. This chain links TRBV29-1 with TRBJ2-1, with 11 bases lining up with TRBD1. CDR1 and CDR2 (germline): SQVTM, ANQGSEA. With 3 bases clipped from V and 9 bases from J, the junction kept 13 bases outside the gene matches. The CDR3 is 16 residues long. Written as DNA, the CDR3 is TGCAGCGTTGATTCCCTTGGACAGGGGGCTTATGGTGAGCAGTTCTTC. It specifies CSVDSLGQGAYGEQFF.